This T cell receptor (beta chain) originates from a study of blood T cells in healthy people across ages. The CDR3 spans 17 residues. Germline V gene lookup returns CDR1 LGHNA and CDR2 YSLEER. Trimming at V came to 0 bases and at J to 4 bases, leaving 7 bases not matched to a gene. A J-beta primer mix and a sample-barcoded 5' primer were used in a second PCR of roughly 6 to 12 cycles. MiXCR, run by TCRdb on the 5' RACE reads, gives a single entry per CDR3 protein. The table shows fewer than 2,000,000 distinct CDR3 sequences, with approximately 39% occurring only once. Study conclusions and caveats: Long-lived donors had more naive CD4+ cells and higher diversity than aged donors. While age rose, TCR beta diversity per million T cells dropped in a roughly linear way.

Concerning this clonotype itself: Antigen: not known.

The sequencing input was blood. The V call is TRBV4-3, the J call TRBJ2-1; TRBD2 aligns across 9 bases. This sequence was found in a human donor in good health. Here the CDR3 reads CASSQEGGSGGYNEQFF. For the CDR3, the DNA is TGCGCCAGCAGCCAAGAGGGAGGGAGCGGGGGGTACAATGAGCAGTTCTTC.